These 8 T cell receptor beta chains were all obtained from the same sample, sequenced in a study of cytomegalovirus exposure and HLA in healthy donors. Primers: 60 Vbeta forward and 13 Jbeta reverse. Libraries were prepared by immunoSEQ multiplex PCR; TCRdb keeps only in-frame clonotypes and omits some of them. Here the sample table reports approximately 40,000 clones. Material for sequencing was PBMCs. The source is a human donor in good health.

The chain recombines TRBV6-5 with TRBJ1-5, with no clear D. Germline V gene lookup returns CDR1 MNHEY and CDR2 SVGAGI. Trimming took off 2 bases at V and 2 bases at J, with 7 bases between the two ends. CDR3 size: 14 residues. The CDR3 DNA follows: TGTGCCAGCAGTTACAGAGGAGGCAATCAGCCCCAGCATTTT. As protein: CASSYRGGNQPQHF.

Details on this clone: The sample holds other DNA sequences that translate to the same CDR3. The chain employs TRBV7-2 and TRBJ2-6; D is possibly TRBD2 (6 bases). The CDR3 runs 15 residues. The V and J ends lost 3 bases and 1 base respectively, with 7 bases between them. The germline CDR1 and CDR2 sequences are SGHTA and FQGNSA. The CDR3 spells CASSLGGSGANVLTF. CDR3 coding DNA: TGTGCCAGCAGCTTGGGGGGATCTGGGGCCAACGTCCTGACTTTC.

The V and J genes are TRBV29-1 and TRBJ1-2, with 9 bases that match TRBD1. V lost 3 bases to trimming and J lost 4 bases; unmatched junction nucleotides: 6. Germline V gene sequence: CDR1 SQVTM, CDR2 ANQGSEA. This CDR3 comprises 14 residues. The CDR3 DNA reads as TGCAGCGTTGATGAACGACAGGGGGTCTATGGCTACACCTTC. Its protein product is CSVDERQGVYGYTF.

V is TRBV4-1 and J is TRBJ1-5; 10 nucleotides line up with TRBD1. Germline V gene lookup returns CDR1 MGHRA and CDR2 YSYEKL. Trimming took 5 bases from V and 7 from J; bases not matched to a gene: 8. This CDR3 comprises 15 residues. CDR3: CASSSDRGPGQPQHF. CDR3 DNA sequence: TGCGCCAGCAGCTCCGACAGGGGGCCTGGGCAGCCCCAGCATTTT.

The gene calls are TRBV5-1 and TRBJ1-1; weak D call: TRBD1 (6 bases). The CDR3 spans 13 residues. Germline values: CDR1 SGHRS, CDR2 YFSETQ. The ends were cut back, 0 bases at V and 5 bases at J, with 8 bases in the middle. In DNA, the CDR3 is TGCGCCAGCAGCTTGGTTACAGGGACTGAAGCTTTCTTT. It is translated as CASSLVTGTEAFF.

V and J are TRBV14 and TRBJ1-4; D is ambiguous. Trimming left V 3 bases short and J 2 bases short, with 10 bases between. Per germline, CDR1 SGHDN and CDR2 FVKESK. The CDR3 length is 15 residues. CDR3 amino acids: CASSQARGTNEKLFF. The DNA for the CDR3 is TGTGCCAGCAGCCAGGCCAGAGGGACTAATGAAAAACTGTTTTTT.

Of note for this clone: One junction end disagrees with the germline gene, perhaps due to a read error. This CDR3 reads CASSLGQGAVGTDKQYF. CDR3 sequence (DNA): TGTGCCAGCAGCCTGGGTCAGGGGGCGGTTGGCACAGATAAGCAGTATTTT. The rearrangement joins TRBV5-4 to TRBJ2-3; 8 bases line up with TRBD1. CDR3 length equals 17 residues. Germline V gene data show CDR1 as SGHNT and CDR2 as YYREEE (reference sequence).

This sequence joins TRBV2 and TRBJ2-3, with D maybe TRBD1 (8 bases). V gave up 6 bases and J gave up 2 bases, with 15 bases separating them. From germline, CDR1 is SNHLY and CDR2 FYNNEI. The CDR3 runs to 15 residues. The CDR3 reads CASRRTGTNTDTQYF. CDR3 DNA: TGTGCCAGCAGACGGACAGGGACTAACACAGATACGCAGTATTTT.